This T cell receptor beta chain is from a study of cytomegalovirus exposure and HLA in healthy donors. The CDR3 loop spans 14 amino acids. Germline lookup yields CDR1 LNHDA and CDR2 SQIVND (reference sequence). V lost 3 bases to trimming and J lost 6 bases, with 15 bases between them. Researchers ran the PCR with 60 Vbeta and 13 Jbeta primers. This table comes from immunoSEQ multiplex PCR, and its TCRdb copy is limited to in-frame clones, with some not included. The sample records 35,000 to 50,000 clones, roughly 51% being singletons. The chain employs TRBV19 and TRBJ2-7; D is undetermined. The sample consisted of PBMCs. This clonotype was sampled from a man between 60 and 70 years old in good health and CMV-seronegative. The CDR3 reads CASSIPGRGFEQYF. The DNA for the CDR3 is TGTGCCAGTAGTATTCCTGGTAGAGGATTCGAGCAGTACTTC.